The 28 T cell receptor beta chains below all came from one sample that was sequenced in a study of T cell responses to AZD1222 COVID-19 vaccine (dated by TCRdb to the early 2020s). Library preparation used the immunoSEQ multiplex PCR assay. Imported from immuneACCESS, the table was reduced by TCRdb to in-frame sequences with V and J called. These copies leave out some clones; in studies compared against another copy, an unresolved V gene accounts for under half, and the cause of the remainder is not known. The sample yields roughly 140,000 clones; more than 70% were counted once. The ten largest clonotypes hold roughly 2% of the sample. Sample time point, as interpreted from the label and publication: baseline before first vaccination. This specimen consisted of peripheral blood, obtained on day 0 of AZD1222 vaccination. These receptors all come from an adult in good health.

The rearrangement joins TRBV25-1 to TRBJ1-2; D is uncertain. Trimming left V 5 bases short and J 7 bases short, with 11 bases between. Germline V CDR1 and CDR2: MGHDK, SYGVNS. This CDR3 contains 12 residues. CDR3 region: CASSSPASGYTF. CDR3 in DNA: TGTGCCAGCAGTTCCCCGGCTAGTGGCTACACCTTC.

The table lists this clone with a few counts. J is TRBJ2-1 and V is TRBV10-3; 12 nucleotides line up with TRBD2. This CDR3 is 15 amino acids long. J gave up 8 bases and V 3 bases, and 5 bases lay outside the gene matches. Germline assignment: CDR1 ENHRY and CDR2 SYGVKD. The chain's CDR3 is CAISELTSGSYEQFF. CDR3 DNA: TGTGCCATCAGTGAATTGACTAGCGGGAGCTATGAGCAGTTCTTC.

This chain joins TRBV5-1 and TRBJ2-4; 12 bases map to TRBD2. CDR3 length: 18 amino acids. Trimming at V came to 3 bases and at J to 7 bases, leaving 14 bases not matched to a gene. Germline loops: CDR1 SGHRS, CDR2 YFSETQ. The CDR3: CASSSLRTSGTQTNIQYF. CDR3 bases: TGCGCCAGCAGCTCCCTCCGGACTAGCGGGACCCAAACCAACATTCAGTACTTC.

The V gene is TRBV4-3, the J gene TRBJ2-7; D possibly corresponds to TRBD2 (5 bases). This CDR3 has 13 amino acids. Germline lookup yields CDR1 LGHNA and CDR2 YSLEER. Trimming removed 1 base at V and 5 bases at J, with 9 bases between. The CDR3 DNA reads as TGCGCCAGCAGCCAAGTCGGAGGCCACGAGCAGTACTTC. It encodes CASSQVGGHEQYF.

The rearrangement joins TRBV24-1 to TRBJ1-4, with TRBD1 as a possible D gene (5 bases). CDR3 size: 15 residues. V gave up 4 bases and J gave up 5 bases, with 13 bases separating them. The germline V gene has CDR1 KGHDR and CDR2 SFDVKD. For the CDR3, the DNA is TGTGCCACCAGTGACCGGACATCCCAAAATGAAAAACTGTTTTTT. Translating gives CATSDRTSQNEKLFF.

This clone has more than one count but fewer than ten. The rearrangement uses TRBV11-2 and TRBJ2-7; D gene unclear. V shed 0 bases and J shed 7 bases, with 10 bases lying between them. CDR1 and CDR2 from the germline V gene are SGHAT and FQNNGV. The CDR3 consists of 13 residues. CDR3 sequence reads: CASSLDSPHEQYF. For the CDR3, the DNA is TGTGCCAGCAGCTTAGATTCCCCCCATGAGCAGTACTTC.

The chain joins TRBV24-1 to TRBJ2-1, with 7 bases aligning to TRBD1. This CDR3 has 15 residues. The V gene's germline CDR1 is KGHDR and CDR2 SFDVKD. J lost 8 bases, V lost 1 base, and 7 bases had no gene match. CDR3 coding DNA: TGTGCCACCAGTGATTTTGGACAGGTGGGCCATGAGCAGTTCTTC. Amino acids: CATSDFGQVGHEQFF.

CDR3 in amino acids: CASSISGVGPRGEQFF. In DNA form, the CDR3 reads TGTGCCAGTAGTATTAGCGGGGTAGGGCCTCGCGGTGAGCAGTTCTTC. The chain carries TRBV19 and TRBJ2-1; 8 nucleotides align to TRBD2. The CDR3 runs 16 residues. J was trimmed by 9 bases and V by 3 bases; bases with no gene match: 13. CDR1 is LNHDA, CDR2 SQIVND, per germline (reference sequence).

The rearrangement joins TRBV7-8 to TRBJ2-7, with D tentatively TRBD2 (5 bases). Germline CDR1 reads SGHVS; CDR2 reads FQNEAQ. CDR3 size: 17 residues. V was shortened by 5 bases and J by 5 bases, with 25 bases between the two germline ends. The DNA of the CDR3 is TGTGCCAGCAGCCCTCGGGCAGCGGAGATCTGGGTGGACGAGCAGTACTTC. Amino acid sequence: CASSPRAAEIWVDEQYF. Based on the CDR3 plus reference TRBV7-8 and TRBJ2-7, the full variable domain is GAGVSQSPRYKVAKRGQDVALRCDPISGHVSLFWYQQALGQGPEFLTYFQNEAQLDKSGLPSDRFFAERPEGSVSTLKIQRTQQEDSAVYLCASSPRAAEIWVDEQYFGPGTRLTVT.

The V gene is TRBV9, the J gene TRBJ1-2, with D possibly being TRBD1 (5 bases). CDR1 is SGDLS and CDR2 is YYNGEE in the germline V gene. The CDR3 sequence is 15 residues long. With 3 bases removed from V and 2 bases from J, the gap between germline ends came to 14 bases. CDR3 nucleotides: TGTGCCAGCAGCGGAGACGGGACGGTGAACTATGGCTACACCTTC. Translated: CASSGDGTVNYGYTF.

The V gene is TRBV28, the J gene TRBJ2-7; D is perhaps TRBD2 (5 bases). V was cut by 5 bases and J by 3 bases, with 20 bases left in between. Germline values: CDR1 MDHEN, CDR2 SYDVKM. The CDR3 totals 16 residues. The CDR3 region is CASSPEGLQDYYEQYF. The CDR3 DNA is TGTGCCAGCAGTCCAGAAGGGTTGCAAGACTACTACGAGCAGTACTTC. The whole variable domain, filled in from reference TRBV28 and TRBJ2-7, reads DVKVTQSSRYLVKRTGEKVFLECVQDMDHENMFWYRQDPGLGLRLIYFSYDVKMKEKGDIPEGYSVSREKKERFSLILESASTNQTSMYLCASSPEGLQDYYEQYFGPGTRLTVT.

V gene TRBV5-8 combines with J gene TRBJ2-2; no clear D gene. The V gene lost 9 bases and the J gene lost 1 base, with 10 bases spanning the gap. This CDR3 region has 13 residues. Germline assignment: CDR1 SGHTS and CDR2 YDEGEE. This CDR3 is CATCYQNTGELFF. In DNA form, the CDR3 reads TGTGCCACCTGCTACCAGAACACCGGGGAGCTGTTTTTT.

The chain uses TRBV11-2 and TRBJ2-3; D unclear. The CDR3 is made up of 15 amino acids. CDR1 SGHAT and CDR2 FQNNGV come from the germline V gene. Trimming shortened V by 5 bases and J by 4 bases, and 16 bases separated the two germline ends. In DNA, the CDR3 is TGTGCCAGCAGCCCGGAGCCGAGTGCACCAGATACGCAGTATTTT. This encodes CASSPEPSAPDTQYF.

The rearrangement joins TRBV27 to TRBJ2-7, with 10 bases aligning to TRBD2. The CDR3 totals 15 residues. The germline V gene has CDR1 MNHEY and CDR2 SMNVEV (reference sequence). The V and J ends lost 5 bases and 4 bases, in that order; junction bases with no gene match: 8. The CDR3 here is CASSPLAGARYEQYF. The DNA for the CDR3 is TGTGCCAGCAGTCCTCTAGCGGGAGCTAGGTACGAGCAGTACTTC.

V usage is TRBV3-1 (or the pseudogene TRBV3-2) and J usage is TRBJ2-3; 15 nucleotides agree with TRBD2. CDR1 and CDR2 from the germline V gene are LGHDT and YNNKEL (reference sequence). The V gene end was trimmed by 4 bases and the J gene end by 1 base; junction bases not matched to a gene: 3. CDR3 length equals 17 residues. CDR3 loop: CASSRTSGRAGTDTQYF. CDR3 in DNA: TGTGCCAGCAGCCGGACTAGCGGGAGGGCCGGCACAGATACGCAGTATTTT.

The chain couples TRBV11-2 to TRBJ1-3; perhaps TRBD1 as D (5 bases). V lost 6 bases to trimming and J lost 0 bases, with 12 bases between them. Germline CDR1 is SGHAT and CDR2 is FQNNGV. The CDR3 is made up of 15 amino acids. The CDR3 loop is CASRPSRGSGNTIYF. CDR3 sequence (DNA): TGTGCCAGCAGACCCTCAAGGGGCTCTGGAAACACCATATATTTT.

The chain combines TRBV5-4 with TRBJ1-3, with TRBD1 matching 7 bases. Germline CDR1 is SGHNT and CDR2 is YYREEE (reference sequence). This CDR3 has 16 residues. V lost 4 bases to trimming and J lost 4 bases; unmatched junction nucleotides: 11. The CDR3 nucleotides are TGTGCCAGCAGCGCGGGACAGCCCGTCGAGGGAAACACCATATATTTT. Residues: CASSAGQPVEGNTIYF.

The V and J genes are TRBV7-3 and TRBJ2-3; TRBD1 might be the D (5 bases). Between the trimmed V and J ends, which lost 4 bases and 4 bases, there was a span of 9 bases. Germline CDR1 SGHTA, CDR2 FQGTGA. The CDR3 is made up of 13 amino acids. The CDR3 loop is CASSSGHPDTQYF. CDR3 DNA: TGTGCCAGCAGCTCCGGACACCCAGATACGCAGTATTTT.

The chain couples TRBV30 to TRBJ2-2, with D tentatively TRBD2 (5 bases). The CDR3 contains 14 residues. Germline assignment: CDR1 GTSNPN and CDR2 SVGIG (reference sequence). The ends were cut back, 4 bases at V and 1 base at J, with 10 bases in the middle. CDR3 in DNA: TGTGCCTGGAAGCGGAGTGGGAACACCGGGGAGCTGTTTTTT. Protein product: CAWKRSGNTGELFF.

The rearrangement joins TRBV28 to TRBJ1-4, with 7 bases that match TRBD1. The CDR3 has 13 residues. V shed 7 bases and J 5 bases; nucleotides not matched to a gene: 4. CDR1 MDHEN and CDR2 SYDVKM come from the germline V gene. The CDR3 nucleotides read TGTGCCAGCATGGTACAGGGGAATGAAAAACTGTTTTTT. This encodes CASMVQGNEKLFF. Supplemented by reference TRBV28 and TRBJ1-4, the full variable domain reads DVKVTQSSRYLVKRTGEKVFLECVQDMDHENMFWYRQDPGLGLRLIYFSYDVKMKEKGDIPEGYSVSREKKERFSLILESASTNQTSMYLCASMVQGNEKLFFGSGTQLSVL.

This sequence joins TRBV15 and TRBJ1-5, with 8 bases fitting TRBD1. The CDR3 sequence is 14 residues long. Germline CDR1 is LNHNV and CDR2 is YYDKDF (reference sequence). V lost 5 bases to trimming and J lost 4 bases; unmatched junction nucleotides: 4. In nucleotides, the CDR3 is TGTGCCACCAGCTCAGGGGGCCCAAATCAGCCCCAGCATTTT. It translates to CATSSGGPNQPQHF.

The CDR3 DNA reads TGTGCCAGCAGCCAACGCGGGGGAATGGGTCAGCCCCAGCATTTT. Translating it yields CASSQRGGMGQPQHF. The chain couples TRBV3-1 (or the pseudogene TRBV3-2) to TRBJ1-5, with D possibly being TRBD1 (5 bases). Trimming removed 2 bases at V and 6 bases at J, with 14 bases between. Looked up from germline, CDR1 is LGHDT and CDR2 is YNNKEL (reference sequence). The CDR3 totals 15 residues.

V is TRBV4-3 and J is TRBJ1-3, with TRBD1 matching 8 bases. This CDR3 is 17 amino acids long. V was clipped by 2 bases and J by 0 bases; unmatched bases: 6. The germline V gene encodes CDR1 LGHNA and CDR2 YSLEER. The chain's CDR3 is CASSQKWDRISGNTIYF. The CDR3 DNA follows: TGCGCCAGCAGCCAAAAATGGGACAGGATCTCTGGAAACACCATATATTTT.

V is TRBV27 and J is TRBJ2-1, with 8 bases matching TRBD1. With V trimmed by 4 bases and J by 5 bases, 7 bases remained unmatched. Looked up from germline, CDR1 is MNHEY and CDR2 is SMNVEV (reference sequence). CDR3 length equals 15 residues. This CDR3 is CASSSWTGTHNEQFF. The CDR3 nucleotides read TGTGCCAGCAGTTCATGGACAGGGACCCACAATGAGCAGTTCTTC.

The chain is built from TRBV19 and TRBJ2-5; TRBD1 or TRBD2 may be the D gene (5 bases each). The V end was cut by 9 bases, the J end by 5 bases, with 19 bases between. Germline V lookup: CDR1 LNHDA, CDR2 SQIVND (reference sequence). CDR3 length equals 14 residues. The CDR3 loop is CASSPGPWGETQYF. Written as DNA, the CDR3 is TGTGCCAGCTCTCCGGGTCCCTGGGGGGAGACCCAGTACTTC.

This clone has a handful of counts. This rearrangement joins TRBV5-1 to TRBJ1-5; D is uncertain. The CDR3 sequence is 13 residues long. V lost 0 bases and J 6 bases, leaving 7 bases between the germline ends. Germline-derived CDR1 and CDR2 are SGHRS and YFSETQ. The CDR3 here is CASSLGPSQPQHF. In DNA, the CDR3 is TGCGCCAGCAGCTTGGGGCCTAGTCAGCCCCAGCATTTT.

In its sample, this clone was seen once. This CDR3 is CASSLMGGLAGAQETQYF. The CDR3, as DNA: TGTGCCAGCAGCTTAATGGGGGGACTAGCGGGAGCGCAAGAGACCCAGTACTTC. V gene TRBV11-2 combines with J gene TRBJ2-5; 14 bases fit TRBD2. CDR1 and CDR2 (germline): SGHAT, FQNNGV. Trimming cost V 2 bases and J 2 bases; bases outside gene matches: 7. The CDR3 is made up of 18 amino acids.

V gene TRBV20-1 combines with J gene TRBJ1-2; maybe TRBD1 (5 bases). This CDR3 comprises 10 residues. Trimming cost V 4 bases and J 7 bases, with 7 bases left between them. The V gene's germline CDR1 is DFQATT and CDR2 SNEGSKA (reference sequence). The CDR3 DNA follows: TGCAGTGCTATTACAGGTGGCTACACCTTC. Its protein is CSAITGGYTF.